The 31 T cell receptor beta chains in this list originate from one sample, sequenced in a study of T cells in Graves' hyperthyroidism and ophthalmopathy. The TCR beta CDR3 regions underwent amplification using RNA transcripts as the source. HTBI primers were the set used in a first-round RT-PCR of the TCR CDR3. From the multiplex PCR reads, TCRdb called clonotypes with MiXCR, one entry per CDR3 protein. Of hundreds of thousands of distinct CDR3 sequences in the sample, less than 15% are singletons; the top ten hold about 9.1%. Sequenced: blood. These receptors all stem from a woman aged 18-29 years with Graves' hyperthyroidism.

The sample holds many counts of this clonotype. The rearrangement joins TRBV15 to TRBJ2-6; D is unclear. The germline gives CDR1 LNHNV, CDR2 YYDKDF (reference sequence). Trimming cost V 1 base and J 0 bases, with 4 bases left between them. This CDR3 spans 15 amino acids. The CDR3 is CATSRVGSGANVLTF. The CDR3 region has the DNA TGTGCCACCAGCAGAGTAGGCTCTGGGGCCAACGTCCTGACTTTC.

This clonotype was observed at least ten times. The chain has TRBV5-4 and TRBJ2-7; 9 bases map to TRBD2. Per germline, CDR1 SGHNT and CDR2 YYREEE (reference sequence). The CDR3 spans 15 residues. V trimming: 2 bases; J trimming: 1 base; junction bases outside the gene matches: 4. CDR3: CASSLGTSSSYEQYF. As DNA, the CDR3 is TGTGCCAGCAGCTTAGGGACTAGCAGTTCCTACGAGCAGTACTTC.

At least ten counts were recorded for this clonotype. The genes are TRBV30 and TRBJ2-2; TRBD2 matches at 7 bases. Germline V gene lookup returns CDR1 GTSNPN and CDR2 SVGIG (reference sequence). This CDR3 has 16 residues. V trimming: 5 bases; J trimming: 7 bases; junction bases outside the gene matches: 16. Here the CDR3 DNA reads TGTGCCTGGCACCCTTCCGGGCGGGAGAAGCGCGGGGAGCTGTTTTTT. This sequence encodes CAWHPSGREKRGELFF.

Ten or more counts support this clonotype. The chain carries TRBV18 and TRBJ1-5, with D possibly TRBD1 on 5 matching bases. Trimming took off 3 bases at V and 7 bases at J, with 10 bases between the two ends. The CDR3 runs 13 residues. Germline V gene lookup returns CDR1 KGHSH and CDR2 LQKENI. The CDR3 nucleotides are TGTGCCAGCTCACCCCAGACAGCACAGCCCCAGCATTTT. Translated, it gives CASSPQTAQPQHF.

The chain couples TRBV7-2 to TRBJ1-2, with a weak D call TRBD1 (5 bases). The CDR3 length is 14 residues. V was cut by 4 bases and J by 0 bases, with 9 bases left in between. Germline V CDR1 and CDR2: SGHTA, FQGNSA. The CDR3 coding sequence is TGTGCCAGCAGCTCGAGACAGACTAACTATGGCTACACCTTC. Translating gives CASSSRQTNYGYTF.

This chain connects TRBV14 to TRBJ2-1; possibly TRBD2 for D (5 bases). The CDR3 is made up of 16 amino acids. Germline CDR1 and CDR2: SGHDN and FVKESK. V was trimmed by 1 base and J by 2 bases, leaving 12 bases between them. The CDR3: CASSQVGRTPYNEQFF. The CDR3 DNA follows: TGTGCCAGCAGCCAAGTAGGGCGGACTCCCTACAATGAGCAGTTCTTC.

The chain carries TRBV6-1 and TRBJ1-6; D not certain. Trimming cost V 10 bases and J 2 bases, with 15 bases left between them. From germline, CDR1 is MNHNS and CDR2 SASEGT. The CDR3 has 15 amino acids. The CDR3 DNA reads as TGTGCCACCCTACCCCGGGTCCCCTATAATTCACCCCTCCACTTT. Its protein product is CATLPRVPYNSPLHF.

This clonotype was picked up a small number of times. V and J are TRBV9 and TRBJ2-1; TRBD2 agrees at 10 bases. This CDR3 region has 18 residues. From germline, CDR1 is SGDLS and CDR2 YYNGEE. V trimming: 0 bases; J trimming: 6 bases; junction bases outside the gene matches: 12. The chain's CDR3 is CASSVGVSGGARFNEQFF. The CDR3 DNA reads TGTGCCAGCAGCGTAGGGGTCAGCGGGGGGGCCCGGTTCAATGAGCAGTTCTTC.

The rearrangement uses TRBV11-1 and TRBJ2-5; D is ambiguous. CDR1 and CDR2 from the germline V gene are SGHAT and FQDESV (reference sequence). The CDR3 is 16 amino acids. The V end was cut by 1 base, the J end by 2 bases, with 14 bases between. This CDR3 reads CASSLGLRAQQETQYF. The DNA for the CDR3 is TGTGCCAGCAGCTTAGGCCTTCGGGCCCAACAAGAGACCCAGTACTTC. Complete variable domain (other parts from reference TRBV11-1 and TRBJ2-5): EAEVAQSPRYKITEKSQAVAFWCDPISGHATLYWYRQILGQGPELLVQFQDESVVDDSQLPKDRFSAERLKGVDSTLKIQPAELGDSAMYLCASSLGLRAQQETQYFGPGTRLLVL.

This clonotype has a handful of counts. The V gene is TRBV3-1, the J gene TRBJ2-1; D remains ambiguous. The germline V and J ends were trimmed by 4 bases and 2 bases, with 9 bases remaining between them. Germline V lookup: CDR1 LGHDT, CDR2 YNNKEL (reference sequence). The CDR3 has 14 amino acids. CDR3 amino acids: CASSLQETYNEQFF. CDR3 nucleotide sequence: TGTGCCAGCAGCCTCCAGGAAACCTACAATGAGCAGTTCTTC.

V and J are TRBV20-1 and TRBJ1-3; 12 bases match TRBD1. The germline V gene encodes CDR1 DFQATT and CDR2 SNEGSKA (reference sequence). The CDR3 has 18 residues. V lost 2 bases and J lost 4; bases outside the gene matches: 12. The CDR3 DNA reads as TGCAGTGCTAGAAATAAACCGGGACAGGGGGCTGGAGGAAACACCATATATTTT. Residues: CSARNKPGQGAGGNTIYF.

This clonotype was observed at least ten times. The V gene is TRBV7-9, the J gene TRBJ2-7; TRBD2 matches at 7 bases. Germline V gene sequence: CDR1 SEHNR, CDR2 FQNEAQ (reference sequence). The CDR3 totals 13 residues. The trim removed 7 bases at V and 0 bases at J, leaving 3 bases unmatched. Here the CDR3 reads CASTRGDSYEQYF. The CDR3 bases are TGTGCCAGCACCCGGGGGGACTCCTACGAGCAGTACTTC.

This clonotype has a handful of counts. The chain joins TRBV28 to TRBJ1-3; the match to TRBD1 covers 8 bases. Unmatched junction bases numbered 4, after V lost 1 base and J lost 5 bases. Germline values: CDR1 MDHEN, CDR2 SYDVKM. The CDR3 covers 15 residues. DNA of the CDR3: TGTGCCAGCAGTTTATTGGGACAGGCTAGAAACACCATATATTTT. It encodes CASSLLGQARNTIYF.

This clonotype was seen ten or more times. V is TRBV20-1 and J is TRBJ2-5; D possibly corresponds to TRBD1 (5 bases). Germline values: CDR1 DFQATT, CDR2 SNEGSKA (reference sequence). CDR3 size: 13 residues. Trimming removed 6 bases from V and 2 bases from J, with 13 bases in between. The CDR3 here is CSAQAQAQETQYF. The CDR3 DNA reads as TGCAGTGCCCAGGCACAGGCTCAAGAGACCCAGTACTTC.

This clonotype has only a few counts. This may arise from a read error, as a much more abundant clone is one base away. The V gene is TRBV18, the J gene TRBJ2-1, with D maybe TRBD2 (6 bases). The CDR3 covers 15 residues. Germline V gene lookup returns CDR1 KGHSH and CDR2 LQKENI. V was cut by 4 bases and J by 5 bases, with 15 bases left in between. CDR3 in amino acids: CASSRRVDYNNEQFF. CDR3 nucleotide sequence: TGTGCCAGCTCACGGCGGGTGGACTACAACAATGAGCAGTTCTTC. Full variable domain (missing parts from reference TRBV18 and TRBJ2-1): NAGVMQNPRHLVRRRGQEARLRCSPMKGHSHVYWYRQLPEEGLKFMVYLQKENIIDESGMPKERFSAEFPKEGPSILRIQQVVRGDSAAYFCASSRRVDYNNEQFFGPGTRLTVL.

This clonotype was counted at least ten times. This chain joins TRBV29-1 and TRBJ1-5; 7 bases line up with TRBD1. The trim removed 5 bases at V and 4 bases at J, leaving 8 bases unmatched. The CDR3 is 14 amino acids. Germline lookup yields CDR1 SQVTM and CDR2 ANQGSEA. The CDR3 protein is CSVSTGATNQPQHF. In DNA, the CDR3 is TGCAGCGTTTCTACAGGGGCTACAAATCAGCCCCAGCATTTT.

This clonotype was recorded at least ten times. The chain is built from TRBV12-3 or TRBV12-4 and TRBJ2-7; no clear D. The CDR3 spans 13 residues. The V end lost 3 bases, the J end lost 3 bases, and 9 bases lay between the germline ends. CDR3 loop: CASSLVQNYEQYF. The CDR3 DNA is TGTGCCAGCAGTTTGGTACAGAACTACGAGCAGTACTTC.

This clonotype showed up many times. V gene TRBV29-1 combines with J gene TRBJ2-7; 8 bases are shared with TRBD1. CDR3 size: 15 residues. V trimming: 4 bases; J trimming: 0 bases; junction bases outside the gene matches: 8. The V gene's germline CDR1 is SQVTM and CDR2 ANQGSEA. Here the CDR3 reads CSVVQGDRSSYEQYF. CDR3 coding DNA: TGCAGCGTTGTGCAGGGGGACAGGAGCTCCTACGAGCAGTACTTC.

The chain has TRBV18 and TRBJ1-1, with 7 bases lining up with TRBD1. The CDR3 length is 14 residues. Looked up from germline, CDR1 is KGHSH and CDR2 is LQKENI. With V trimmed by 3 bases and J by 6 bases, 7 bases remained unmatched. The CDR3 reads CASSPRQGWAEAFF. The CDR3 bases are TGTGCCAGCTCACCGAGACAGGGCTGGGCTGAAGCTTTCTTT. The complete variable domain, with remaining parts taken from reference TRBV18 and TRBJ1-1, reads NAGVMQNPRHLVRRRGQEARLRCSPMKGHSHVYWYRQLPEEGLKFMVYLQKENIIDESGMPKERFSAEFPKEGPSILRIQQVVRGDSAAYFCASSPRQGWAEAFFGQGTRLTVV.

Only a few counts were recorded for this clonotype. The rearrangement links TRBV7-3 to TRBJ1-6, with D tentatively TRBD1 (5 bases). Trimming cost V 2 bases and J 9 bases, with 14 bases left between them. CDR3 length: 15 residues. CDR1 SGHTA and CDR2 FQGTGA come from the germline V gene. CDR3 in amino acids: CASSLGGAQGSPLHF. DNA of the CDR3: TGTGCCAGCAGCTTAGGAGGGGCTCAGGGTTCACCCCTCCACTTT.

The sample holds many counts of this clonotype. The chain has TRBV7-9 and TRBJ1-6; a weak D match, TRBD1 (5 bases). Germline CDR1 SEHNR, CDR2 FQNEAQ (reference sequence). The CDR3 is 14 amino acids. The V end lost 4 bases, the J end lost 7 bases, and 11 bases lay between the germline ends. The CDR3 coding sequence is TGTGCCAGCAGCTCAGACGGGGGGAATTCACCCCTCCACTTT. It translates to CASSSDGGNSPLHF.

V is TRBV7-2 and J is TRBJ1-1; possible D gene TRBD1, 6 bases. This CDR3 is built from 13 residues. The V end was cut by 2 bases, the J end by 7 bases, with 11 bases between. Germline CDR1 SGHTA, CDR2 FQGNSA. This chain's CDR3 is CASSLRLTGEAFF. In nucleotides, the CDR3 is TGTGCCAGCAGCTTACGTCTGACAGGTGAAGCTTTCTTT. Drawing the rest from reference TRBV7-2 and TRBJ1-1, the complete variable domain is GAGVSQSPSNKVTEKGKDVELRCDPISGHTALYWYRQSLGQGLEFLIYFQGNSAPDKSGLPSDRFSAERTGGSVSTLTIQRTQQEDSAVYLCASSLRLTGEAFFGQGTRLTVV.

This clonotype was seen many times. The chain has TRBV12-3 or TRBV12-4 and TRBJ2-1; D is perhaps TRBD2 (6 bases). V lost 3 bases, J lost 1 base, and 7 bases lay in between. The CDR3 has 14 amino acids. The CDR3 DNA sequence: TGTGCCAGCAGTTTGGAGGGGTCCTACAATGAGCAGTTCTTC. This codes for CASSLEGSYNEQFF.

This sequence joins TRBV5-1 and TRBJ2-2; tentatively, D is TRBD1 or TRBD2 (5 bases each). CDR3 size: 17 residues. V was trimmed by 0 bases and J by 2 bases, leaving 14 bases between them. Germline V CDR1 and CDR2: SGHRS, YFSETQ. The CDR3 region has the DNA TGCGCCAGCAGCTTGGCCAATGGGGGAACAAACACCGGGGAGCTGTTTTTT. Residues: CASSLANGGTNTGELFF. Full variable domain (outside the CDR3, taken from reference TRBV5-1 and TRBJ2-2): KAGVTQTPRYLIKTRGQQVTLSCSPISGHRSVSWYQQTPGQGLQFLFEYFSETQRNKGNFPGRFSGRQFSNSRSEMNVSTLELGDSALYLCASSLANGGTNTGELFFGEGSRLTVL.

This clonotype was counted ten times or more. The CDR3: CASSILGGSNQPQHF. CDR3 sequence (DNA): TGTGCCAGCAGCATTTTGGGGGGGAGCAATCAGCCCCAGCATTTT. V usage is TRBV28 and J usage is TRBJ1-5; D may be TRBD1 (5 bases). Per germline, CDR1 MDHEN and CDR2 SYDVKM. The V end lost 6 bases, the J end lost 1 base, and 13 bases lay between the germline ends. The CDR3 runs 15 residues.

This clonotype has at least ten counts. The rearrangement uses TRBV2 and TRBJ1-2; D not certain. This CDR3 region has 12 residues. The ends were cut back, 0 bases at V and 14 bases at J, with 13 bases in the middle. CDR1 is SNHLY, CDR2 FYNNEI, per germline. CDR3 region: CASSEAVGSWTF. The DNA for the CDR3 is TGTGCCAGCAGTGAAGCGGTCGGGAGCTGGACCTTC.

The chain uses TRBV9 and TRBJ2-3; 7 nucleotides align to TRBD2. Germline values: CDR1 SGDLS, CDR2 YYNGEE. The CDR3 consists of 14 residues. J gave up 2 bases and V 3 bases, and 3 bases lay outside the gene matches. CDR3 protein: CASSAGGFTDTQYF. The CDR3, as DNA: TGTGCCAGCAGCGCCGGGGGGTTCACAGATACGCAGTATTTT.

This clonotype came up many times. The chain joins TRBV27 to TRBJ1-2; 11 nucleotides agree with TRBD1. The CDR3 totals 15 residues. The germline gives CDR1 MNHEY, CDR2 SMNVEV (reference sequence). J was trimmed by 7 bases and V by 8 bases; bases with no gene match: 12. The CDR3 sequence: CASSRGDRGVIGYTF. CDR3 nucleotide sequence: TGTGCCAGCTCCCGCGGGGACAGGGGGGTAATTGGCTACACCTTC.

Concerning this clonotype: Just one base apart from a much larger clone, this may be a read error. The CDR3 DNA sequence: TGCAGTCCTAGAGATCCGGGGGGCCCTAACACTGAAGCTTTCTTT. Protein: CSPRDPGGPNTEAFF. This sequence joins TRBV20-1 and TRBJ1-1; possibly TRBD1 for D (6 bases). CDR3 size: 15 residues. CDR1 is DFQATT, CDR2 SNEGSKA, per germline (reference sequence).

The table lists this clonotype with many counts. The V and J genes are TRBV6-2 or TRBV6-3 and TRBJ2-7; the match to TRBD1 covers 7 bases. The V gene end was trimmed by 6 bases and the J gene end by 1 base; junction bases not matched to a gene: 12. There are 16 residues in the CDR3. The germline gives CDR1 MNHEY, CDR2 SVGEGT. The CDR3 loop reads CASSAHGTDISYEQYF. CDR3 DNA sequence: TGTGCCAGCAGCGCACACGGGACAGACATATCCTACGAGCAGTACTTC.

For the CDR3, the DNA is TGTGCCAGCAGCCAAGATCTGGGTGAAGCTTTCTTT. Amino acids: CASSQDLGEAFF. The chain joins TRBV14 to TRBJ1-1; D is unresolved. CDR1 and CDR2 (germline): SGHDN, FVKESK. Trimming pared 0 bases from V and 7 bases from J, leaving 6 bases between. The CDR3 sequence is 12 residues long.